The sequence of this T cell receptor beta chain was determined in a study of cytomegalovirus exposure and HLA in healthy donors. Study observations and caveats: For presence/absence analyses, sequencing depth was assumed to be roughly uniform across donors. TCR beta chains associated with HLA were, in a later analysis, more clonally expanded than equally common others.

Germline V gene data show CDR1 as MNHEY and CDR2 as SMNVEV (reference sequence). The CDR3 contains 15 residues. With V trimmed by 4 bases and J by 6 bases, 7 bases remained unmatched. Researchers ran the PCR with 60 Vbeta and 13 Jbeta primers. Sequenced by immunoSEQ multiplex PCR; TCRdb stores in-frame clones only, minus some. This sample has 110,000 to 150,000 clones, with around 80% found just once. A word on this clone: Its antigen is still unknown.

The rearrangement joins TRBV27 to TRBJ2-7, with 12 positions matching TRBD2. The sample comprised PBMCs. The TCR originated in a woman aged 55-70 years in good health and CMV-seropositive. The CDR3 loop is CASSSRLAGDSEQYF. The DNA of the CDR3 is TGTGCCAGCAGTTCCCGACTAGCGGGAGATTCCGAGCAGTACTTC.